The 16 T cell receptor beta chains listed next were all sequenced from one sample in a study of T cell responses to AZD1222 COVID-19 vaccine. The assay was immunoSEQ multiplex PCR, and TCRdb's table has in-frame clones only and misses some. Of around 88,000 clones listed, 88% are singletons. The sample here was peripheral blood, taken on day 0 of AZD1222 vaccination. The receptors were sampled from an adult in good health.

The V gene is TRBV11-2, the J gene TRBJ2-5; 8 bases are shared with TRBD2. The CDR3 consists of 16 residues. CDR1 SGHAT and CDR2 FQNNGV come from the germline V gene. Unmatched junction bases numbered 5, after V lost 0 bases and J lost 2 bases. In nucleotides, the CDR3 is TGTGCCAGCAGCTTAGAAGCGGGAGATGGGCAAGAGACCCAGTACTTC. Amino acid sequence: CASSLEAGDGQETQYF.

The chain recombines TRBV28 with TRBJ2-7, with TRBD1 matching 10 bases. Germline loops: CDR1 MDHEN, CDR2 SYDVKM. Trimming took 8 bases from V and 4 from J; bases not matched to a gene: 5. CDR3 length: 13 residues. The CDR3 sequence is CASRQGAIYEQYF. The DNA of the CDR3 is TGTGCCAGCCGACAGGGGGCAATTTACGAGCAGTACTTC.

The chain recombines TRBV7-2 with TRBJ1-1; possible D gene TRBD1, 5 bases. Germline V gene lookup returns CDR1 SGHTA and CDR2 FQGNSA. There are 14 residues in the CDR3. Between the trimmed V and J ends, which lost 2 bases and 1 base, there was a span of 8 bases. As DNA, the CDR3 is TGTGCCAGCAGCTTATTGAGGGGGAACACTGAAGCTTTCTTT. Translation gives CASSLLRGNTEAFF. The variable domain in full, completed from reference TRBV7-2 and TRBJ1-1, reads GAGVSQSPSNKVTEKGKDVELRCDPISGHTALYWYRQSLGQGLEFLIYFQGNSAPDKSGLPSDRFSAERTGGSVSTLTIQRTQQEDSAVYLCASSLLRGNTEAFFGQGTRLTVV.

The V and J genes are TRBV13 and TRBJ2-1; D unclear. This CDR3 is built from 12 residues. CDR1 and CDR2 from the germline V gene are PRHDT and FYEKMQ (reference sequence). The V end lost 5 bases, the J end lost 10 bases, and 12 bases lay between the germline ends. CDR3 bases: TGTGCCAGCAGCCGAAGGCGGAACGAGCAGTTCTTC. Amino acids: CASSRRRNEQFF.

The CDR3 spells CASSVGDRNYGYTF. Written as DNA, the CDR3 is TGTGCCAGCAGCGTAGGGGACAGGAACTATGGCTACACCTTC. The chain couples TRBV9 to TRBJ1-2, with 8 bases fitting TRBD1. Germline trimming cut 0 bases from V and 2 bases from J; bases unmatched to any gene: 0. The V gene's germline CDR1 is SGDLS and CDR2 YYNGEE. This CDR3 comprises 14 residues.

The rearrangement links TRBV2 to TRBJ2-5, with TRBD1 matching 7 bases. Losses at the gene ends were 5 bases for V and 0 bases for J; bases not matched to a gene: 3. Germline V lookup: CDR1 SNHLY, CDR2 FYNNEI. CDR3 length: 14 residues. CDR3 amino acids: CASSRRGYQETQYF. CDR3 nucleotides: TGTGCCAGCAGTCGCAGGGGGTACCAAGAGACCCAGTACTTC. Full variable domain (outside the CDR3, taken from reference TRBV2 and TRBJ2-5): EPEVTQTPSHQVTQMGQEVILRCVPISNHLYFYWYRQILGQKVEFLVSFYNNEISEKSEIFDDQFSVERPDGSNFTLKIRSTKLEDSAMYFCASSRRGYQETQYFGPGTRLLVL.

This clone was seen repeatedly, ten times or more. The CDR3 DNA sequence: TGTGCCAGCAGCGTAGCAGGGAACCATGGCTACACCTTC. This codes for CASSVAGNHGYTF. The chain combines TRBV9 with TRBJ1-2, with D possibly being TRBD1 (5 bases). This CDR3 region has 13 residues. V was cut by 0 bases and J by 6 bases, with 9 bases left in between. The germline gives CDR1 SGDLS, CDR2 YYNGEE.

The genes are TRBV28 and TRBJ2-2; 8 nucleotides line up with TRBD1. V was clipped by 6 bases and J by 3 bases; unmatched bases: 9. The CDR3 has 16 residues. Germline CDR1 is MDHEN and CDR2 is SYDVKM. The CDR3 is CASSPGQGRDTGELFF. For the CDR3, the DNA is TGTGCCAGCAGCCCTGGACAGGGACGGGACACCGGGGAGCTGTTTTTT.

V and J are TRBV6-2 or TRBV6-3 and TRBJ2-7; 8 nucleotides line up with TRBD2. The CDR3 spans 17 residues. The ends lost 1 base at V and 2 bases at J; junction bases unmatched: 10. Germline lookup yields CDR1 MNHEY and CDR2 SVGEGT. The CDR3 sequence is CASSYYRREETTYEQYF. CDR3 DNA sequence: TGTGCCAGCAGTTACTATCGGCGGGAGGAAACTACCTACGAGCAGTACTTC.

This clone has a handful of counts. The chain links TRBV5-4 to TRBJ1-2; D is perhaps TRBD1 (6 bases). This CDR3 contains 13 residues. Germline V lookup: CDR1 SGHNT, CDR2 YYREEE (reference sequence). The V gene lost 0 bases and the J gene lost 3 bases, with 6 bases spanning the gap. CDR3 loop: CASSLDRDYGYTF. The CDR3 region has the DNA TGTGCCAGCAGCTTGGACAGGGACTATGGCTACACCTTC. The full variable domain, with the rest looked up from reference TRBV5-4 and TRBJ1-2, is ETGVTQSPTHLIKTRGQQVTLRCSSQSGHNTVSWYQQALGQGPQFIFQYYREEENGRGNFPPRFSGLQFPNYSSELNVNALELDDSALYLCASSLDRDYGYTFGSGTRLTVV.

V and J are TRBV19 and TRBJ1-1, with D possibly TRBD1 on 5 matching bases. The CDR3 totals 15 residues. The V end was cut by 3 bases, the J end by 4 bases, with 15 bases between. Germline CDR1 LNHDA, CDR2 SQIVND (reference sequence). CDR3 in DNA: TGTGCCAGTAGTATGGCGGTGGGGGTCTCCACTGAAGCTTTCTTT. Its translation: CASSMAVGVSTEAFF.

This clone appeared a few times. This rearrangement joins TRBV11-2 to TRBJ1-5; TRBD1 matches 7 bases. V shed 5 bases and J 3 bases; nucleotides not matched to a gene: 7. The CDR3 sequence is 15 residues long. From germline, CDR1 is SGHAT and CDR2 FQNNGV. CDR3 bases: TGTGCCAGCAGCCAAGACAGGGACCTCAATCAGCCCCAGCATTTT. This sequence encodes CASSQDRDLNQPQHF.

This sequence joins TRBV21-1 and TRBJ2-2; the DNA was not used to check the table's D call, TRBD2. TRBV21-1 is a documented pseudogene. There are 16 residues in the CDR3. The CDR3 nucleotides are TGTGCCAGCAGCAAAGACTCTAATACGAACACCGGGGAGCTGTTTTTT. It yields the protein CASSKDSNTNTGELFF.

This clone was counted a few times. This CDR3 is CASSLGTGKPQHF. CDR3 nucleotides: TGTGCCAGCAGTTTAGGGACGGGTAAGCCCCAGCATTTT. The gene calls are TRBV28 and TRBJ1-5; D is perhaps TRBD1 (5 bases). CDR1 is MDHEN, CDR2 SYDVKM, per germline. This CDR3 contains 13 residues. V was shortened by 2 bases and J by 8 bases, with 10 bases between the two germline ends.

This clone was recorded once. J is TRBJ2-7 and V is TRBV7-9; D is undetermined. This CDR3 has 13 amino acids. Looked up from germline, CDR1 is SEHNR and CDR2 is FQNEAQ (reference sequence). V lost 3 bases, J lost 3 bases, and 9 bases lay in between. CDR3 in amino acids: CASSFGSFYEQYF. CDR3 nucleotide sequence: TGTGCCAGCAGCTTTGGCAGTTTCTACGAGCAGTACTTC. The full variable domain, with the rest looked up from reference TRBV7-9 and TRBJ2-7, is DTGVSQNPRHKITKRGQNVTFRCDPISEHNRLYWYRQTLGQGPEFLTYFQNEAQLEKSRLLSDRFSAERPKGSFSTLEIQRTEQGDSAMYLCASSFGSFYEQYFGPGTRLTVT.

CDR3 residues: CASAPQWQVTEAFF. In DNA, the CDR3 is TGTGCCTCCGCGCCCCAATGGCAAGTCACTGAAGCTTTCTTT. The gene calls are TRBV30 and TRBJ1-1; no clear D. Germline V CDR1 and CDR2: GTSNPN, SVGIG (reference sequence). This CDR3 region has 14 residues. Trimming stripped 7 bases from V and 4 bases from J, with 19 bases between.